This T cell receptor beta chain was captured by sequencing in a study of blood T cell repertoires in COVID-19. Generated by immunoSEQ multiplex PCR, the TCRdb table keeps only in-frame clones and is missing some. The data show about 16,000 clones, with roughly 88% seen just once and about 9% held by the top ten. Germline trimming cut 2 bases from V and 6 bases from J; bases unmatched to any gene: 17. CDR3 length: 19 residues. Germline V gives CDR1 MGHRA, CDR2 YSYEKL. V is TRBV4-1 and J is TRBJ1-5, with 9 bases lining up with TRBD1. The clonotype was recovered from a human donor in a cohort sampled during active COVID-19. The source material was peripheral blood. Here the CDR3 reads CASSQNPRGTGGAVQPQHF. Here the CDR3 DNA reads TGCGCCAGCAGCCAAAACCCAAGGGGAACAGGGGGCGCGGTTCAGCCCCAGCATTTT.